This record covers a single T cell receptor beta chain. This sample was included in a study of blood T cell repertoires in COVID-19. Whole-study context: The analysed material was cDNA or gDNA that came from T cells, B-cell-depleted T cells, or PBMCs.

The protocol was immunoSEQ multiplex PCR, while the TCRdb copy is restricted to in-frame clones and leaves out a portion. This sample has about 250,000 clones; around 88% occur once, and the top ten carry over 1.1%. Germline values: CDR1 SGHDT, CDR2 YYEEEE. This CDR3 has 13 residues. The V end was cut by 4 bases, the J end by 7 bases, with 15 bases between. The chain is built from TRBV5-6 and TRBJ2-7, with D tentatively TRBD1 (5 bases). This clonotype was obtained from a man aged 80 or over with acute or convalescent COVID-19. Sample: peripheral blood. This CDR3 is CASSPVRGVEQYF. The CDR3 nucleotides are TGTGCCAGCAGCCCGGTTAGGGGTGTAGAGCAGTACTTC.